These T cell receptor beta chains were read from a single sample in a study of blood T cells in healthy people across ages. MiXCR, applied by TCRdb to the 5' RACE reads, yields one record per CDR3 protein. This table holds 1.5 million to 1.8 million distinct CDR3 sequences, roughly 43% found once. The specimen sequenced was blood. Receptors were obtained from a woman between 18 and 29 years old in good health. CDR3s include the opening cysteine and the closing phenylalanine or tryptophan. Each record gives: clone size, J gene, V gene, D gene, CDR3 DNA, CDR3 protein. The D gene is left open where the match is weak. Not every row has a clone size; where given, it reads once, few, many or a size class.

>NA|TRBJ2-1|TRBV7-7|NA
TGTGCTAGCAGCTTAGCGCCGCAGGGGAGGCAAGAGACCCAGTTCTTC
CASSLAPQGRQETQFF
>NA|TRBJ2-2|TRBV7-2|NA
TGTGCCAGCAGCTTGAGTCACACCCGAGGGGCCGGGGAGCTGTTTTTT
CASSLSHTRGAGELFF
>NA|TRBJ2-1|TRBV12-3/TRBV12-4|NA
TGTGCCAGCACCGGCGGCGTTAGCTCCTACAATGAGCAGTTCTTC
CASTGGVSSYNEQFF
>NA|TRBJ2-3|TRBV3-1|NA
TGTGCCAGCAGCGAACTGGTGGGGGCGGCGAATACGCAGTATTTT
CASSELVGAANTQYF
>NA|TRBJ2-2|TRBV4-1|TRBD1
TGCGCCAGCAGCCATGGGGGACAGCCTTCGAACACCGGGGAGCTGTTTTTT
CASSHGGQPSNTGELFF
>few|TRBJ2-1|TRBV5-5|TRBD1
TGTGCCAGCAGCTTGGTAGTGGCTTACAGGGGGGCACGCAATGAGCAGTTCTTC
CASSLVVAYRGARNEQFF
>NA|TRBJ2-4|TRBV20-1|TRBD2
TGCAGTGCTAGCCCTAGCGGGAGACATGAGCAGTACTTC
CSASPSGRHEQYF
>many|TRBJ2-1|TRBV20-1|NA
TGCAGTGCTAGAGTCGCGAATGAGCAGTTCTTC
CSARVANEQFF
>NA|TRBJ2-5|TRBV2|TRBD1
TGTGCCAGCAGTGAACAGGGGGCCGAGGAGACCCAGTACTTC
CASSEQGAEETQYF
>NA|TRBJ1-4|TRBV7-2|NA
TGTGCCAGCAGCACTAACATCCGGGGCCCAACTAATGAAAAACTGTTTTTT
CASSTNIRGPTNEKLFF
>NA|TRBJ2-7|TRBV29-1|TRBD1
TGCAGCGTTGAAGGGGACAGGGGCGAGCAGTACTTC
CSVEGDRGEQYF
>few|TRBJ2-5|TRBV3-1|TRBD2
TGTGCCAGCAGCCTAGGTCCGACGGGACTACAACCGGTGTTCCAAGAGACCCAGTACTTC
CASSLGPTGLQPVFQETQYF
>NA|TRBJ1-2|TRBV20-1|NA
TGCAGTGCTAGAGTAAAAGGACCGATGTTGGAATATAACTATGGCTACACCTTC
CSARVKGPMLEYNYGYTF
>few|TRBJ1-1|TRBV4-3|TRBD1
TGCGCCAGCAGCCAAAAAGGAAACAGGGGAAGGGGTGTGTTTGGCACTGAAGCTTTCTTT
CASSQKGNRGRGVFGTEAFF
>NA|TRBJ1-6|TRBV5-1|NA
TGCGCCAGCAGCTTGGGACCCGAAAATTCACCCCTCCACTTT
CASSLGPENSPLHF
>NA|TRBJ1-1|TRBV6-6|NA
TGTGCCAGCAGTTTCCTCGCCGGACCGATGAACACTGAAGCTTTCTTT
CASSFLAGPMNTEAFF
>NA|TRBJ2-7|TRBV12-3/TRBV12-4|NA
TGTGCCAGCAGTTTAGGGCTAGCGCGAGTCGAGCAGTACTTC
CASSLGLARVEQYF
>NA|TRBJ1-5|TRBV20-1|NA
TGCAGTGCTAGAGATATGGCAGGGAACAATCAGCCCCAGCATTTT
CSARDMAGNNQPQHF
>NA|TRBJ2-1|TRBV12-3/TRBV12-4|TRBD2
TGTGCCAGCAGTTTTGGGACTAGCGGGATCCCCTACAATGAGCAGTTCTTC
CASSFGTSGIPYNEQFF
>few|TRBJ2-5|TRBV7-7|NA
TGTGCTAGCAGCAGGGACCTCCGGGAGACCCAGTACTTC
CASSRDLRETQYF
>NA|TRBJ1-4|TRBV20-1|TRBD1
TGCACCGCGCACCCCTTACAGGGGGCAGGGGAAAAACTGTTTTTT
CTAHPLQGAGEKLFF
>few|TRBJ2-1|TRBV20-1|TRBD2
TGCAGTGCTAGAAACGGACTAGCGGGTAACAATGAGCAGTTCTTC
CSARNGLAGNNEQFF
>NA|TRBJ2-2|TRBV20-1|TRBD2
TGCAGTGCTAGAGCCCAGCGGGGGGGCGTCGGGGAGCTGTTTTTT
CSARAQRGGVGELFF
>few|TRBJ2-3|TRBV25-1|TRBD2
TGTGCCAGCAGTGCCACCATCTACGGCGGGAGGGCCCCAGATACGCAGTATTTT
CASSATIYGGRAPDTQYF
>NA|TRBJ1-2|TRBV7-8|TRBD1
TGTGCCAGCAGCTTAGAACCGGGACAGGGGCCTGACTACACCTTC
CASSLEPGQGPDYTF
>many|TRBJ1-5|TRBV12-3/TRBV12-4|NA
TGTGCCAGCAGTTTGGAGGGGGGGGGGAATCAGCCCCAGCATTTT
CASSLEGGGNQPQHF
>NA|TRBJ2-3|TRBV7-2|NA
TGTGCCAGCAGCTTAGTTGTCCTCCCAGATACGCAGTATTTT
CASSLVVLPDTQYF
>NA|TRBJ1-4|TRBV3-1|TRBD1
TGTGCCAGCAGCCAAGGGGACAGGACGGGAAAACTGTTTTTT
CASSQGDRTGKLFF
>few|TRBJ1-1|TRBV20-1|NA
TGCAGTGCTCGACCCTTGAACACTGAAGCTTTCTTT
CSARPLNTEAFF
>NA|TRBJ2-5|TRBV12-3/TRBV12-4|NA
TGTGCCAGCACCCCGTGGGGGATGGAAGAGACCCAGTACTTC
CASTPWGMEETQYF
>NA|TRBJ2-7|TRBV20-1|NA
TGCAGTGCTAGACCCCGGGACCTAACCTACGAGCAGTACTTC
CSARPRDLTYEQYF
>NA|TRBJ1-5|TRBV20-1|NA
TGCAGTGCGGAAGCCCGACAGGAAAGGGGTCAGCCCCAGCATTTT
CSAEARQERGQPQHF
>NA|TRBJ1-6|TRBV7-2|NA
TGTGCCAGCAGCCCCAGGGGTAACTCACCCCTCCACTTT
CASSPRGNSPLHF
>few|TRBJ2-5|TRBV9|TRBD2
TGTGCCAGCAGCGTAGGGGTGACTAGCAGACAAGAGACCCAGTACTTC
CASSVGVTSRQETQYF
>NA|TRBJ2-1|TRBV9|NA
TGTGCCAGCAGCGTAGGGACAGTAACCTACAATGAGCAGTTCTTC
CASSVGTVTYNEQFF
>NA|TRBJ2-7|TRBV20-1|TRBD1
TGCAGCGCCAGACAGGGAAACGAGCAGTACTTC
CSARQGNEQYF
>many|TRBJ1-2|TRBV12-3/TRBV12-4|TRBD1
TGTGCCAGCAGTCCGAATAGACAGGGTGGTGGCTACACCTTC
CASSPNRQGGGYTF
>few|TRBJ2-7|TRBV4-3|NA
TGCGCCAGCAGTCATAGATCAGGTACCGAGCAGTACTTC
CASSHRSGTEQYF
>NA|TRBJ1-1|TRBV27|TRBD1
TGTGCCAGCAGCGCCAGGGGGGCCGTCACTGAAGCTTTCTTT
CASSARGAVTEAFF
>NA|TRBJ2-5|TRBV7-9|NA
TGTGCCAGCAGCAACCTCGGCGTAGAGACCCAGTACTTC
CASSNLGVETQYF
>NA|TRBJ2-2|TRBV7-6|NA
TGTGCCAGCAGCTTAATGGGGGTGGCGAACACCGGGGAGCTGTTTTTT
CASSLMGVANTGELFF
>NA|TRBJ2-5|TRBV30|NA
TGTGCCTGGAGTGTAGTCAGGGGAGAGACCCAGTACTTC
CAWSVVRGETQYF
>NA|TRBJ1-2|TRBV12-3/TRBV12-4|TRBD1
TGTGCCAGCAGCAAGGGACAGGGGGCTTATGGCTACACCTTC
CASSKGQGAYGYTF
>NA|TRBJ2-7|TRBV20-1|NA
TGCAGTGCCCAAGACAGGTACGAGCAGTACTTC
CSAQDRYEQYF
>NA|TRBJ2-5|TRBV29-1|NA
TGCAGCGGATCCGGGACATACTACGGGGAGCAGTACTTC
CSGSGTYYGEQYF
>NA|TRBJ1-4|TRBV20-1|NA
TGCAGTGCACCAACTCCCGTTGCAACTAATGAAAAACTGTTTTTT
CSAPTPVATNEKLFF